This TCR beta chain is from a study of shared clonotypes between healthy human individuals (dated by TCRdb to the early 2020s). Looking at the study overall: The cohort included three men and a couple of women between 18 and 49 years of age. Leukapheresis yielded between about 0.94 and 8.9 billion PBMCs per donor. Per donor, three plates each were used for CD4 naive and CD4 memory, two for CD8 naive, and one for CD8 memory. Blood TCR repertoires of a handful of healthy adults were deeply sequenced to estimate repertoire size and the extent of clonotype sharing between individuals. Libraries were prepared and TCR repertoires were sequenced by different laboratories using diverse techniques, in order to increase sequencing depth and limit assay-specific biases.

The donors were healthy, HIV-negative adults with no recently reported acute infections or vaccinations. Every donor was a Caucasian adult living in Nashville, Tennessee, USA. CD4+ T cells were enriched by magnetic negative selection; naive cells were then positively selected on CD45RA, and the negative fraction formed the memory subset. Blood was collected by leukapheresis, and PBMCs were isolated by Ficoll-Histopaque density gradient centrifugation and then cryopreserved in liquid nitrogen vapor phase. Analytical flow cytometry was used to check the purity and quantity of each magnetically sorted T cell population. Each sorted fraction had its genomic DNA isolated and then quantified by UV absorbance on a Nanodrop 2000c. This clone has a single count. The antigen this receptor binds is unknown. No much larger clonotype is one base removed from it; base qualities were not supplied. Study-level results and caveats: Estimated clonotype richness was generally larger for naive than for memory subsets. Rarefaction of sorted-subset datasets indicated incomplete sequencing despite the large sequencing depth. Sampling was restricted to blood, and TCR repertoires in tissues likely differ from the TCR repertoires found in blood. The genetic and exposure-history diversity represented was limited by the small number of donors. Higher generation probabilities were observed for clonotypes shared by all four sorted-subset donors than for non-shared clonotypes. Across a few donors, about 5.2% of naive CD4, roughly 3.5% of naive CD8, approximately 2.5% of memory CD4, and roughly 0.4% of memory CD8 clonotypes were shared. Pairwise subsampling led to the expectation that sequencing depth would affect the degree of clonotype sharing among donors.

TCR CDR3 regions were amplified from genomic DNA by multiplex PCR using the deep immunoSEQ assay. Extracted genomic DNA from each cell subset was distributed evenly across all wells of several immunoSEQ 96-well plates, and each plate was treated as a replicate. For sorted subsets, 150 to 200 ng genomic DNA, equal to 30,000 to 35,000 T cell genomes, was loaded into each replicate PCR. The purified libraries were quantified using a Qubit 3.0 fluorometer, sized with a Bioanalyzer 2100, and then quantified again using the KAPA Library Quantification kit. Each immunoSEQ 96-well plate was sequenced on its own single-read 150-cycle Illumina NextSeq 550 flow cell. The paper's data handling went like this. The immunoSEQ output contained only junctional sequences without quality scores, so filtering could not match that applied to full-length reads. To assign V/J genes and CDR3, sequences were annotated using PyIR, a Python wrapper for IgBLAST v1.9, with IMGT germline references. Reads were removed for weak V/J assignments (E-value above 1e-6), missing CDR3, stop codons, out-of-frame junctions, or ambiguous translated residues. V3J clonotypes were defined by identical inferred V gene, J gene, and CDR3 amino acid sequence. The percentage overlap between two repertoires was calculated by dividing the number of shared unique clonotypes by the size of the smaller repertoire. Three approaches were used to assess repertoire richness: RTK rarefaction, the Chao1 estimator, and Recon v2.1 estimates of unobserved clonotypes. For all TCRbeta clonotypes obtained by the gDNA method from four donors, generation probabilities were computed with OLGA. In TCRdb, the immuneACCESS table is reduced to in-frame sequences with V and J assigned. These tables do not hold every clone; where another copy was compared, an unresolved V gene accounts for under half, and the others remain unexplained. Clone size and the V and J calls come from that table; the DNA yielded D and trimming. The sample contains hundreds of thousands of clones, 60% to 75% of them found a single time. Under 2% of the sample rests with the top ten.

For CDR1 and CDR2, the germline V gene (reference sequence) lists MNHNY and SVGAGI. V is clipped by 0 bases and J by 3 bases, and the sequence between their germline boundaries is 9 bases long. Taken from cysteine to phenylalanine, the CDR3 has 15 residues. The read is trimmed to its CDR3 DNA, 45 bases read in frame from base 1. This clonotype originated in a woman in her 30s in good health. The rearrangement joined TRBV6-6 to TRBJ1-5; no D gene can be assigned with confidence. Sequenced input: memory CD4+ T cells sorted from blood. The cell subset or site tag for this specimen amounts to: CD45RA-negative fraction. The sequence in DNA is TGTGCCAGCAGTTACTCGAACCGGGACAATCAGCCCCAGCATTTT. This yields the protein CASSYSNRDNQPQHF.